What follows describes a single TCR beta chain. The sample originates from a study of blood T cell repertoires in COVID-19. Study at large: There were acute and convalescent COVID-19 samples, and they came from the United States, Italy and Spain.

In the study's own analysis: Amplifying reference gene primers gave estimates of nucleated cell counts. Sequenced by immunoSEQ multiplex PCR; TCRdb stores in-frame clones only, minus some. V, J and clone size reflect that table, while D and trimming were determined from the DNA. Among around 98,000 clones listed, nearly 90% were seen once. The junction had 3 bases not matched to a gene; V was cut back by 0 bases and J by 4 bases. Germline V gene lookup returns CDR1 MNHEY and CDR2 SVGAGI. This CDR3 contains 14 residues. The TCR originated in a man aged 65 to 79 with acute or convalescent COVID-19. The genes are TRBV6-5 and TRBJ2-7; the match to TRBD1 covers 7 bases. Sequenced sample: peripheral blood. CDR3 nucleotide sequence: TGTGCCAGCAGTTACTCGAACAGGGGATACGAGCAGTACTTC. It is translated as CASSYSNRGYEQYF.